This T cell receptor beta chain emerged from a study of blood T cell repertoires in COVID-19. Turning to the study itself: The United States, Italy and Spain provided the acute and convalescent COVID-19 samples.

In this sample, this clone turned up a few times. Residents of under 25 US areas, aged 18 to 89 years, made up the participants. Cohort allocation depended upon clinical history that participants reported. In the original analysis: Reference gene primer amplification in the assay estimated nucleated cell counts. Some clones are missing from TCRdb's copy, which holds only in-frame ones; the method was immunoSEQ multiplex PCR. That table furnishes V, J and clone size, whereas the DNA furnished D and trimming. This sample carries more than 250,000 clones, around 90% of them seen once, and the ten largest clones take 1.5% to 2%. The receptor was derived from a woman younger than 35 with acute COVID-19. The specimen was PBMCs or T cells enriched from blood (not recorded which).

In DNA form, the CDR3 reads TGTGCCATCAGTGACTCACACAGGGATGCCTACGAGCAGTACTTC. Its translation: CAISDSHRDAYEQYF. The chain is built from TRBV10-3 and TRBJ2-7; D might be TRBD1 (6 bases). Germline CDR1 and CDR2: ENHRY and SYGVKD. The V and J ends lost 3 bases and 2 bases respectively, with 14 bases between them. This CDR3 has 15 amino acids.